Shown below are 13 T cell receptor beta chains from a single sample sequenced in a study of blood T cell repertoires in COVID-19. Clones were sequenced by immunoSEQ multiplex PCR, and TCRdb holds only the in-frame ones, with some missing. Here the sample spans about 85,000 clones, roughly 87% being singletons. The sample taken for sequencing was peripheral blood. The origin of the receptors is a man aged 50 to 60 with acute or convalescent COVID-19.

This clone occurred once. The chain employs TRBV4-1 and TRBJ1-2; D uncertain. V was cut by 1 base and J by 8 bases, with 17 bases left in between. Germline CDR1 is MGHRA and CDR2 is YSYEKL. The CDR3 is 15 residues long. The CDR3: CASSQGEIPYLGYTF. Here the CDR3 DNA reads TGCGCCAGCAGCCAAGGGGAGATCCCCTACCTGGGCTACACCTTC.

The rearrangement joins TRBV19 to TRBJ2-3; D is unclear. This CDR3 region has 16 residues. V lost 1 base to trimming and J lost 2 bases, with 13 bases between them. Germline loops: CDR1 LNHDA, CDR2 SQIVND (reference sequence). The CDR3 spells CASSIGNEAYTDTQYF. The CDR3 DNA follows: TGTGCCAGTAGTATAGGTAATGAGGCATACACAGATACGCAGTATTTT.

The gene calls are TRBV27 and TRBJ2-3; 12 bases fit TRBD2. Trimming took 6 bases from V and 6 from J; bases not matched to a gene: 4. Germline CDR1 and CDR2: MNHEY and SMNVEV (reference sequence). The CDR3 is 14 residues long. In DNA, the CDR3 is TGTGCCAGCAGGCCGGGACTAGCGGGCGATACGCAGTATTTT. Translated: CASRPGLAGDTQYF.

There are a few counts of this clone. V usage is TRBV19 and J usage is TRBJ2-5; D not certain. There are 13 residues in the CDR3. The germline CDR1 and CDR2 sequences are LNHDA and SQIVND (reference sequence). The ends were cut back, 3 bases at V and 1 base at J, with 6 bases in the middle. The CDR3 DNA sequence: TGTGCCAGTAGTATCGCGTTCCAAGAGACCCAGTACTTC. Translating gives CASSIAFQETQYF.

The chain uses TRBV29-1 and TRBJ2-7, with TRBD2 matching 11 bases. Per the germline V gene, CDR1 is SQVTM and CDR2 is ANQGSEA. The V and J ends lost 4 bases and 3 bases, in that order; junction bases with no gene match: 5. The CDR3 runs 14 residues. DNA of the CDR3: TGCAGCGTTGGGATAGCGGGAGGGATCTACGAGCAGTACTTC. Translated: CSVGIAGGIYEQYF.

The chain recombines TRBV11-2 with TRBJ2-3, with unresolved D. The CDR3 length is 15 residues. Germline-derived CDR1 and CDR2 are SGHAT and FQNNGV. Deletions cut 4 bases from V and 1 base from J, with 12 bases between. The CDR3 here is CASSSSPAGTDTQYF. In nucleotides, the CDR3 is TGTGCCAGCAGCTCATCCCCGGCGGGCACAGATACGCAGTATTTT.

In this sample, this clone turned up once. The same CDR3 also results from other DNA sequences found in this sample. The CDR3 DNA is TGTGCCAGCAGTTACTCGAGACAGGGGCAAGAGACCCAGTACTTC. Residues: CASSYSRQGQETQYF. This chain joins TRBV6-5 and TRBJ2-5; TRBD1 agrees at 8 bases. From germline, CDR1 is MNHEY and CDR2 SVGAGI. The ends lost 0 bases at V and 2 bases at J; junction bases unmatched: 2. The CDR3 spans 15 residues.

This clone was recorded once. V gene TRBV20-1 combines with J gene TRBJ2-7, with TRBD1 identical over 11 bases. This CDR3 region has 13 residues. After removal of 3 bases from V and 3 bases from J, the junction contained 1 base not matched to a gene. In germline, CDR1 is DFQATT, CDR2 SNEGSKA (reference sequence). For the CDR3, the DNA is TGCAGTGCTAGTGGGACAGGGGGCTACGAGCAGTACGTC. This gives the protein CSASGTGGYEQYV.

This clone was detected once. The V call is TRBV5-8, the J call TRBJ2-5; 8 nucleotides line up with TRBD2. This CDR3 comprises 16 residues. Germline CDR1 reads SGHTS; CDR2 reads YDEGEE. V lost 5 bases and J lost 0; bases outside the gene matches: 9. This CDR3 reads CASSPGRGLYQETQYF. CDR3 in DNA: TGTGCCAGCAGTCCCGGGAGGGGATTGTACCAAGAGACCCAGTACTTC.

This clone was recorded only once. J is TRBJ2-1 and V is TRBV2; TRBD2 matches 8 bases. The junction had 7 bases not matched to a gene; V was cut back by 8 bases and J by 4 bases. Germline CDR1 and CDR2: SNHLY and FYNNEI. This CDR3 is 14 amino acids long. The CDR3: CASHGTSSYNEQFF. CDR3 in DNA: TGTGCCAGCCATGGGACTAGTAGTTACAATGAGCAGTTCTTC.

The J gene is TRBJ2-1, the V gene TRBV18; 11 bases agree with TRBD2. The V and J ends lost 4 bases and 5 bases, in that order; junction bases with no gene match: 4. The CDR3 spans 15 residues. Germline lookup yields CDR1 KGHSH and CDR2 LQKENI. As DNA, the CDR3 is TGTGCCAGCTCACTAGCGGGGGGGCACAACAATGAGCAGTTCTTC. Protein product: CASSLAGGHNNEQFF.

The rearrangement links TRBV28 to TRBJ2-7; 10 bases fit TRBD1. The ends lost 1 base at V and 2 bases at J; junction bases unmatched: 2. The germline gives CDR1 MDHEN, CDR2 SYDVKM. This CDR3 spans 15 amino acids. The CDR3 spells CASSLFGTGAYEQYF. The CDR3, as DNA: TGTGCCAGCAGTTTATTTGGGACAGGGGCCTACGAGCAGTACTTC.

The J gene is TRBJ1-2, the V gene TRBV19, with a tentative D call TRBD1 (5 bases). V lost 7 bases and J lost 4, with 13 bases in between. The germline CDR1 and CDR2 sequences are LNHDA and SQIVND (reference sequence). The CDR3 runs 13 residues. The CDR3 DNA reads as TGTGCCAGTAAGGAGGGGTTGGGCTATGGCTACACCTTC. As protein: CASKEGLGYGYTF. Variable domain in full (rest from reference TRBV19 and TRBJ1-2): DGGITQSPKYLFRKEGQNVTLSCEQNLNHDAMYWYRQDPGQGLRLIYYSQIVNDFQKGDIAEGYSVSREKKESFPLTVTSAQKNPTAFYLCASKEGLGYGYTFGSGTRLTVV.